Below, 9 T cell receptor beta chains from the same sample are listed, as sequenced in a study of control samples from healthy donors and cancer patients. The method was immunoSEQ multiplex PCR; TCRdb's version includes in-frame clones alone and lacks a portion of them. Seen here are approximately 150,000 clones, 88% observed once, and the top ten hold 1.5% to 2%. The sequenced sample consisted of blood. The receptors were sampled from a young man in good health.

This CDR3 reads CASSYSTGPSYEQYF. The CDR3, as DNA: TGTGCCAGCAGTTACTCGACAGGTCCTTCCTACGAGCAGTACTTC. The genes are TRBV6-5 and TRBJ2-7; a possible D gene is TRBD1 (6 bases). CDR3 size: 15 residues. V was clipped by 0 bases and J by 1 base, with 10 bases between them. The V gene's germline CDR1 is MNHEY and CDR2 SVGAGI.

The chain links TRBV6-2 or TRBV6-3 to TRBJ1-1; unclear D gene. Germline lookup yields CDR1 MNHEY and CDR2 SVGEGT. V dropped 2 bases and J dropped 8 bases, with 6 bases sitting between them. The length of the CDR3 is 11 residues. The CDR3 here is CASSYLDEAFF. CDR3 bases: TGTGCCAGCAGTTACCTCGACGAAGCTTTCTTT.

This chain links TRBV11-2 with TRBJ2-7; tentatively, D is TRBD1 (6 bases). V was clipped by 3 bases and J by 2 bases, with 14 bases between them. Germline V gene lookup returns CDR1 SGHAT and CDR2 FQNNGV. The CDR3 length is 15 residues. CDR3 region: CASSFETGIPYEQYF. CDR3 bases: TGTGCCAGCAGCTTCGAAACAGGGATCCCCTACGAGCAGTACTTC.

J is TRBJ1-4 and V is TRBV4-1; a weak D match, TRBD1 (6 bases). This CDR3 contains 15 residues. V shed 4 bases and J shed 4 bases, with 13 bases lying between them. Germline V CDR1 and CDR2: MGHRA, YSYEKL. The CDR3 region is CASSRLQGSNEKLFF. For the CDR3, the DNA is TGCGCCAGCAGCCGATTACAGGGAAGTAATGAAAAACTGTTTTTT.

CDR3 sequence: CASPGRQGTYEQYF. The CDR3 bases are TGTGCCAGCCCCGGTAGACAGGGTACCTACGAGCAGTACTTC. The chain uses TRBV6-5 and TRBJ2-7; 7 nucleotides match TRBD1. Trimming at V came to 8 bases and at J to 2 bases, leaving 9 bases not matched to a gene. This CDR3 is built from 14 residues. Germline V gene data show CDR1 as MNHEY and CDR2 as SVGAGI.

The chain has TRBV29-1 and TRBJ2-7; TRBD2 is a possible D gene (6 bases). Trimming pared 7 bases from V and 6 bases from J, leaving 19 bases between. The CDR3 runs to 13 residues. The germline V gene has CDR1 SQVTM and CDR2 ANQGSEA. CDR3 nucleotide sequence: TGCAGCGCCCGAGACGGGGGTCCGCGCGAGCAGTACTTC. This sequence encodes CSARDGGPREQYF.

On this clone: At the DNA level, this CDR3 is encoded by other sequences in the same sample as well. CDR3 region: CATSDTTGTYGYTF. For the CDR3, the DNA is TGTGCCACCAGTGACACCACAGGGACCTATGGCTACACCTTC. This chain links TRBV24-1 with TRBJ1-2; TRBD1 might be the D (6 bases). Germline lookup yields CDR1 KGHDR and CDR2 SFDVKD. This CDR3 comprises 14 residues. Trimming left V 4 bases short and J 4 bases short, with 12 bases between.

V gene TRBV19 combines with J gene TRBJ2-5; D might be TRBD1 or TRBD2, each matching 6 bases. Trimming removed 5 bases from V and 6 bases from J, with 16 bases in between. This CDR3 is 14 amino acids long. Germline assignment: CDR1 LNHDA and CDR2 SQIVND (reference sequence). The CDR3 loop is CASSGGGREKTQYF. CDR3 sequence (DNA): TGTGCCAGTAGTGGTGGGGGCCGGGAGAAGACCCAGTACTTC. Looking up the rest from reference TRBV19 and TRBJ2-5 gives the full variable domain: DGGITQSPKYLFRKEGQNVTLSCEQNLNHDAMYWYRQDPGQGLRLIYYSQIVNDFQKGDIAEGYSVSREKKESFPLTVTSAQKNPTAFYLCASSGGGREKTQYFGPGTRLLVL.

There are a few counts of this clone. The chain uses TRBV6-6 and TRBJ1-6; D unclear. The CDR3 loop spans 12 amino acids. Trimming stripped 6 bases from V and 7 bases from J, with 7 bases between. Germline V gene sequence: CDR1 MNHNY, CDR2 SVGAGI (reference sequence). CDR3 residues: CASSWRNSPLHF. In DNA, the CDR3 is TGTGCCAGCAGCTGGAGAAATTCACCCCTCCACTTT.